This is a list of T cell receptor beta chains from one sample in a study of blood T cell repertoires in COVID-19. Data came from immunoSEQ multiplex PCR; TCRdb stores just in-frame clones and leaves some out. This sample carries 200,000 to 300,000 clones, about nine tenths of them seen once, and the ten largest clones take 2.5% to 3%. The sequencing sample was made of PBMCs or T cells enriched from blood (not recorded which). The receptors shown here come from a woman in her 30s with acute COVID-19. Both conserved end residues are part of each CDR3. The order of the fields is D gene, J gene, V gene, clone size, CDR3 DNA, CDR3 protein. A D gene is named only where the DNA matches it firmly. Some rows have no size entry. The others give once, few or many, or a class for an expanded clone.

d_gene: TRBD2; j_gene: TRBJ2-7; v_gene: TRBV27; abundance: .; CDR3nt: TGTGCCAGCAGTTCTTTTAGCGGGGACTCCTACGAGCAGTACTTC; CDR3aa: CASSSFSGDSYEQYF
d_gene: .; j_gene: TRBJ1-5; v_gene: TRBV19; abundance: .; CDR3nt: TGTGCCAGTAGTCTAACGGGGGGTCAGCCCCAGCATTTT; CDR3aa: CASSLTGGQPQHF
d_gene: .; j_gene: TRBJ1-2; v_gene: TRBV10-2; abundance: .; CDR3nt: TGCGCCAGCAGTGAGTCTGGGACAAACGGTGATGGCTACACCTTC; CDR3aa: CASSESGTNGDGYTF
d_gene: TRBD2; j_gene: TRBJ2-5; v_gene: TRBV20-1; abundance: .; CDR3nt: TGCAGTGCTAGTGGGCTAGCGGTACAAGAGACCCAGTACTTC; CDR3aa: CSASGLAVQETQYF
d_gene: .; j_gene: TRBJ1-1; v_gene: TRBV7-2; abundance: .; CDR3nt: TGTGCCAGCAGCTTAGTATTAACTGAAGCTTTCTTT; CDR3aa: CASSLVLTEAFF
d_gene: TRBD2; j_gene: TRBJ2-3; v_gene: TRBV5-1; abundance: .; CDR3nt: TGCGCCAGCAGCTTGGTAGCGGGGGGGCAGGGAGATACGCAGTATTTT; CDR3aa: CASSLVAGGQGDTQYF
d_gene: .; j_gene: TRBJ1-6; v_gene: TRBV30; abundance: .; CDR3nt: TGTGCCTGGAATGCAGTCCCAAACCCAATGATTACTTCACCCCTCCACTTT; CDR3aa: CAWNAVPNPMITSPLHF
d_gene: TRBD1; j_gene: TRBJ2-7; v_gene: TRBV19; abundance: once; CDR3nt: TGTGCCAGTAGTATCCCGGGACAGGGGTGGCGCGAGCAGTACTTC; CDR3aa: CASSIPGQGWREQYF
d_gene: .; j_gene: TRBJ2-1; v_gene: TRBV20-1; abundance: .; CDR3nt: TGCAGTGCTAGAGTTGGCTATGAGCAGTTCTTC; CDR3aa: CSARVGYEQFF
d_gene: .; j_gene: TRBJ1-1; v_gene: TRBV3-1/TRBV3-2; abundance: .; CDR3nt: TGTGCCAGCAGCCAAGGAAGGGGCGTGAACACTGAAGCTTTCTTT; CDR3aa: CASSQGRGVNTEAFF
d_gene: TRBD1; j_gene: TRBJ1-5; v_gene: TRBV2; abundance: few; CDR3nt: TGTGCCAGCAGACGACCGGGACAGAATCAGCCCCAGCATTTT; CDR3aa: CASRRPGQNQPQHF
d_gene: .; j_gene: TRBJ1-4; v_gene: TRBV11-2; abundance: .; CDR3nt: TGTGCCAGCAGCCCCCGCGCGTACAGATTTAATGAAAAACTGTTTTTT; CDR3aa: CASSPRAYRFNEKLFF
d_gene: .; j_gene: TRBJ1-2; v_gene: TRBV4-3; abundance: few; CDR3nt: TGCGCCAGCAGTCGGTCGGGTTATGGCTACACCTTC; CDR3aa: CASSRSGYGYTF
d_gene: .; j_gene: TRBJ1-4; v_gene: TRBV6-8; abundance: .; CDR3nt: TGTGCCAGCAGTTCCCAGGTACTGGATGGAAAACTGTTTTTT; CDR3aa: CASSSQVLDGKLFF
d_gene: .; j_gene: TRBJ1-2; v_gene: TRBV7-6; abundance: .; CDR3nt: TGTGCCAGCAGCCCTCCCTCCGGGGGGGTGTATGGCTACACCTTC; CDR3aa: CASSPPSGGVYGYTF
d_gene: TRBD2; j_gene: TRBJ2-5; v_gene: TRBV5-5; abundance: .; CDR3nt: TGTGCCAGCAGCCCGGAGCGGGGGGGCCGAGAGACCCAGTACTTC; CDR3aa: CASSPERGGRETQYF
d_gene: .; j_gene: TRBJ1-6; v_gene: TRBV18; abundance: .; CDR3nt: TGTGCCAGCTCACCCAGGTCTGCGTTTAATTCACCCCTCCACTTT; CDR3aa: CASSPRSAFNSPLHF
d_gene: .; j_gene: TRBJ1-6; v_gene: TRBV19; abundance: .; CDR3nt: TGTGCCAGTAGTATAGACAGAATGTCACCCCTCCACTTT; CDR3aa: CASSIDRMSPLHF
d_gene: TRBD1; j_gene: TRBJ2-5; v_gene: TRBV6-5; abundance: .; CDR3nt: TGTGCCACCTGGGCAGGGGGACAAGAGACCCAGTACTTC; CDR3aa: CATWAGGQETQYF
d_gene: .; j_gene: TRBJ1-3; v_gene: TRBV7-2; abundance: .; CDR3nt: TGTGCCAGCAGCTTAAGCCGGAGACCTGGAAACACCATATATTTT; CDR3aa: CASSLSRRPGNTIYF